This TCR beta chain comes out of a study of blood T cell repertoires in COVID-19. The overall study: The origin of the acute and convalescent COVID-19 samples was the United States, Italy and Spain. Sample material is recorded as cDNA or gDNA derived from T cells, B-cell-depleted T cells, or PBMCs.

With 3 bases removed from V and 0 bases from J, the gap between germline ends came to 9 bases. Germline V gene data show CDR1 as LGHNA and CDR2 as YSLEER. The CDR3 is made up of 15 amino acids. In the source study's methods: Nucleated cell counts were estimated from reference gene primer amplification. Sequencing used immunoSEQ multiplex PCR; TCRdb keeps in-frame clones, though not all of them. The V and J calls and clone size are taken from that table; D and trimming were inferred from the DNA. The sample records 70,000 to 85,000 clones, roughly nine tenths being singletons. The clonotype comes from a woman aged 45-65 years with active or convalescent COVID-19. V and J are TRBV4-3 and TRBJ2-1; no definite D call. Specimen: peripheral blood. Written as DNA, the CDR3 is TGCGCCAGCAGCCAGTGGCAGCGCTCCTACAATGAGCAGTTCTTC. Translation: CASSQWQRSYNEQFF.